The 27 T cell receptor beta chains below all came from one sample that was sequenced in a study of blood T cell repertoires in COVID-19. Sequencing was performed with immunoSEQ multiplex PCR; in TCRdb, only in-frame clones are kept and a portion is missing. The sample shows around 250,000 clones, 89% of them seen only once. The sample consisted of peripheral blood. These receptors were collected from a woman aged 35 to 49 who had recovered from COVID-19.

V is TRBV20-1 and J is TRBJ1-2; a weak D match, TRBD1 (5 bases). Germline V CDR1 and CDR2: DFQATT, SNEGSKA (reference sequence). The CDR3 contains 11 residues. With 6 bases removed from V and 7 bases from J, the gap between germline ends came to 12 bases. As DNA, the CDR3 is TGCAGTGCCCCTGGGGCCAGTGGCTACACCTTC. It translates to CSAPGASGYTF.

The gene calls are TRBV5-1 and TRBJ1-1; 8 bases fit TRBD1. V gave up 4 bases and J gave up 1 base; unmatched junction bases: 9. Germline V gene lookup returns CDR1 SGHRS and CDR2 YFSETQ. The CDR3 length is 16 residues. The chain's CDR3 is CASSGGQGLGNTEAFF. The CDR3 DNA follows: TGCGCCAGCAGCGGAGGACAGGGTTTAGGGAACACTGAAGCTTTCTTT.

This chain uses TRBV30 with TRBJ2-7; 9 bases are a match to TRBD1. The CDR3 sequence is 14 residues long. The junction had 3 bases not matched to a gene; V was cut back by 0 bases and J by 3 bases. Germline V gene data show CDR1 as GTSNPN and CDR2 as SVGIG (reference sequence). The CDR3 reads CAWSVQGASYEQYF. DNA for the CDR3: TGTGCCTGGAGTGTACAGGGGGCCAGCTACGAGCAGTACTTC.

The chain joins TRBV11-2 to TRBJ1-3, with 7 positions matching TRBD1. The CDR3 is 13 residues long. CDR1 is SGHAT and CDR2 is FQNNGV in the germline V gene. With V trimmed by 5 bases and J by 7 bases, 5 bases remained unmatched. CDR3 region: CASSTDRVNTIYF. In DNA form, the CDR3 reads TGTGCCAGCAGCACCGACAGGGTGAACACCATATATTTT.

The chain joins TRBV24-1 to TRBJ2-6; TRBD1 matches 8 bases. The V gene end was trimmed by 5 bases and the J gene end by 1 base; junction bases not matched to a gene: 9. The germline V gene encodes CDR1 KGHDR and CDR2 SFDVKD. CDR3 size: 18 residues. In DNA form, the CDR3 reads TGTGCCACCAGTGCCCGGACAGGGACGGTTTCTGGGGCCAACGTCCTGACTTTC. Protein: CATSARTGTVSGANVLTF.

The V gene is TRBV30, the J gene TRBJ2-7, with TRBD1 as a possible D gene (5 bases). In germline, CDR1 is GTSNPN, CDR2 SVGIG (reference sequence). This CDR3 has 13 amino acids. The germline V and J ends were trimmed by 4 bases and 0 bases, with 10 bases remaining between them. The CDR3 bases are TGTGCCTGGACGCAGGGTTCCTCCTACGAGCAGTACTTC. Its translation is CAWTQGSSYEQYF.

Here the CDR3 DNA reads TGTGCCAGCAGTTCCCCGACAGGGGGTAATGAAAAACTGTTTTTT. Its translation: CASSSPTGGNEKLFF. The rearrangement joins TRBV28 to TRBJ1-4, with 9 bases aligning to TRBD1. Germline values: CDR1 MDHEN, CDR2 SYDVKM. This CDR3 contains 15 residues. Trimming removed 4 bases from V and 4 bases from J; junction bases left unmatched: 4.

The chain carries TRBV19 and TRBJ1-1; 7 bases are shared with TRBD1. The CDR3 sequence is 16 residues long. V dropped 8 bases and J dropped 5; count of bases not matched to a gene: 17. From germline, CDR1 is LNHDA and CDR2 SQIVND (reference sequence). CDR3: CASSQGTQGIMTEAFF. The CDR3 DNA reads as TGTGCCAGTTCACAGGGGACCCAGGGGATTATGACTGAAGCTTTCTTT.

In this sample, this clone turned up once. The J gene is TRBJ2-1, the V gene TRBV28; TRBD2 agrees at 8 bases. The V gene's germline CDR1 is MDHEN and CDR2 SYDVKM. With 7 bases clipped from V and 6 bases from J, the junction kept 5 bases outside the gene matches. The CDR3 covers 13 residues. The CDR3 is CASNRGGLNEQFF. The CDR3 coding sequence is TGTGCCAGCAACCGGGGGGGTCTCAATGAGCAGTTCTTC.

This clone was seen only once. The chain uses TRBV15 and TRBJ2-7; 7 bases align to TRBD2. With V trimmed by 5 bases and J by 3 bases, 13 bases remained unmatched. The CDR3 is 16 residues long. Germline V lookup: CDR1 LNHNV, CDR2 YYDKDF (reference sequence). CDR3: CATSLDPGTIIYEQYF. CDR3 nucleotide sequence: TGTGCCACCAGCCTCGATCCCGGGACTATAATCTACGAGCAGTACTTC.

This rearrangement joins TRBV6-1 to TRBJ2-7; 10 bases match TRBD2. There are 16 residues in the CDR3. Per the germline V gene, CDR1 is MNHNS and CDR2 is SASEGT. Trimming at V came to 2 bases and at J to 4 bases, leaving 8 bases not matched to a gene. The CDR3 loop reads CASSEYVAGGAYEQYF. The CDR3 nucleotides are TGTGCCAGCAGTGAATATGTAGCGGGAGGCGCGTACGAGCAGTACTTC.

This chain connects TRBV24-1 to TRBJ1-2; D is perhaps TRBD1 (5 bases). Trimming took 4 bases from V and 5 from J, leaving 16 bases between them. The CDR3 contains 15 residues. Germline CDR1 and CDR2: KGHDR and SFDVKD. The DNA of the CDR3 is TGTGCCACCAGTGACCCTGCCCAGGGCTGGTATGGCTACACCTTC. The encoded protein is CATSDPAQGWYGYTF.

The genes are TRBV4-1 and TRBJ1-6; 10 bases align to TRBD1. Trimming removed 0 bases from V and 9 bases from J; junction bases left unmatched: 8. CDR1 and CDR2 (germline): MGHRA, YSYEKL. The CDR3 spans 17 residues. Here the CDR3 DNA reads TGCGCCAGCAGCCAAGACCTCGGGGGACAGGGGCCTTCACCCCTCCACTTT. Protein product: CASSQDLGGQGPSPLHF.

About this clone itself: One end of the junction does not line up with germline, which may come from a read error. The chain joins TRBV7-7 to TRBJ2-1, with D tentatively TRBD1 (6 bases). Germline CDR1 is SSHAT and CDR2 is FNYEAQ (reference sequence). The CDR3 extends over 13 amino acids. CDR3 protein: CASSSGDLNEQFF. In DNA, the CDR3 is TGTGCTAGCAGCTCAGGGGATTTGAATGAGCAGTTCTTC.

This clone was observed a single time. This chain joins TRBV4-1 and TRBJ2-7; D uncertain. The CDR3 sequence is 14 residues long. Trimming cost V 4 bases and J 7 bases, with 17 bases left between them. The V gene's germline CDR1 is MGHRA and CDR2 YSYEKL. The chain's CDR3 is CASSPSPVDGEQYF. CDR3 sequence (DNA): TGCGCCAGCAGCCCAAGCCCGGTAGATGGTGAGCAGTACTTC.

This clone was observed once. The chain joins TRBV11-1 to TRBJ2-1; the match to TRBD1 covers 9 bases. Germline CDR1 is SGHAT and CDR2 is FQDESV (reference sequence). This CDR3 contains 17 residues. V dropped 0 bases and J dropped 8; count of bases not matched to a gene: 11. Written as DNA, the CDR3 is TGTGCCAGCAGCTTAGCGGCCGGGACAGGGTTAACATATGAGCAGTTCTTC. Translation: CASSLAAGTGLTYEQFF.

The rearrangement uses TRBV27 and TRBJ2-1; 9 bases align to TRBD2. V gave up 5 bases and J gave up 6 bases; unmatched junction bases: 11. This CDR3 is 16 amino acids long. CDR1 and CDR2 (germline): MNHEY, SMNVEV (reference sequence). The CDR3 spells CASSLLVAGAGNEQFF. CDR3 in DNA: TGTGCCAGCAGTCTCCTAGTAGCGGGAGCGGGCAATGAGCAGTTCTTC.

This chain links TRBV5-4 with TRBJ2-7; 13 bases match TRBD2. This CDR3 region has 18 residues. Germline trimming cut 4 bases from V and 2 bases from J; bases unmatched to any gene: 12. Germline loops: CDR1 SGHNT, CDR2 YYREEE (reference sequence). The CDR3 sequence: CASSRDRGLAGPTYEQYF. Written as DNA, the CDR3 is TGTGCCAGCAGCCGCGACAGGGGACTAGCGGGGCCGACCTACGAGCAGTACTTC.

The J gene is TRBJ2-1, the V gene TRBV20-1; D is unresolved. Trimming removed 3 bases at V and 6 bases at J, with 21 bases between. The germline gives CDR1 DFQATT, CDR2 SNEGSKA (reference sequence). The CDR3 sequence is 16 residues long. Here the CDR3 reads CSASWQARSDGNEQFF. The CDR3 coding sequence is TGCAGTGCTAGTTGGCAGGCGCGTTCAGATGGCAATGAGCAGTTCTTC.

The chain combines TRBV6-1 with TRBJ2-5; 9 nucleotides agree with TRBD1. Germline V gene sequence: CDR1 MNHNS, CDR2 SASEGT. There are 16 residues in the CDR3. J was trimmed by 7 bases and V by 3 bases; bases with no gene match: 12. The CDR3 sequence: CASSDPGTGTGVTQYF. Written as DNA, the CDR3 is TGTGCCAGCAGTGATCCCGGGACAGGGACGGGCGTGACCCAGTACTTC.

V usage is TRBV10-3 and J usage is TRBJ1-2; perhaps TRBD1 as D (5 bases). V was clipped by 3 bases and J by 8 bases, with 22 bases between them. The length of the CDR3 is 16 residues. Germline V gene sequence: CDR1 ENHRY, CDR2 SYGVKD. The CDR3 loop is CAISDQRSAGGEGYTF. CDR3 nucleotide sequence: TGTGCCATCAGTGACCAAAGGTCGGCGGGAGGGGAAGGCTACACCTTC.

This clone was recorded only once. CDR3: CASSLRRDTPYEQYF. The CDR3 DNA follows: TGTGCCAGCAGCTTACGCCGGGACACCCCCTACGAGCAGTACTTC. This chain uses TRBV7-6 with TRBJ2-7; TRBD1 is a possible D gene (6 bases). The CDR3 has 15 residues. The ends were cut back, 2 bases at V and 2 bases at J, with 13 bases in the middle. From germline, CDR1 is SGHVS and CDR2 FNYEAQ.

This rearrangement joins TRBV28 to TRBJ2-3; 12 positions match TRBD1. The CDR3 consists of 17 residues. Looked up from germline, CDR1 is MDHEN and CDR2 is SYDVKM. The V gene end was trimmed by 5 bases and the J gene end by 1 base; junction bases not matched to a gene: 7. The CDR3 is CASSAPGQGAGTDTQYF. The CDR3 nucleotides read TGTGCCAGCAGTGCCCCGGGACAGGGGGCTGGCACAGATACGCAGTATTTT.

The J gene is TRBJ2-7, the V gene TRBV10-3; 8 bases fit TRBD1. This CDR3 is 15 amino acids long. The ends lost 5 bases at V and 0 bases at J; junction bases unmatched: 6. Germline V lookup: CDR1 ENHRY, CDR2 SYGVKD. The CDR3, as DNA: TGTGCCATCAGTAGGGGACAGGACTCCTCCTACGAGCAGTACTTC. Its protein is CAISRGQDSSYEQYF.

The gene calls are TRBV18 and TRBJ1-3; the D gene is possibly TRBD1 (6 bases). The CDR3 loop spans 15 amino acids. Germline CDR1 reads KGHSH; CDR2 reads LQKENI. The ends were cut back, 3 bases at V and 0 bases at J, with 9 bases in the middle. CDR3 residues: CASSPRTASGNTIYF. The CDR3 region has the DNA TGTGCCAGCTCACCCCGGACAGCCTCTGGAAACACCATATATTTT.

V is TRBV2 and J is TRBJ2-3, with D maybe TRBD2 (6 bases). Looked up from germline, CDR1 is SNHLY and CDR2 is FYNNEI. The V gene lost 10 bases and the J gene lost 2 bases, with 10 bases spanning the gap. The CDR3 is 12 residues long. The CDR3 loop reads CANGGATDTQYF. The CDR3 bases are TGTGCCAACGGCGGGGCCACAGATACGCAGTATTTT.

The rearrangement uses TRBV11-2 and TRBJ1-2; 12 positions match TRBD1. The CDR3 extends over 17 amino acids. Germline CDR1 SGHAT, CDR2 FQNNGV. The V and J ends lost 5 bases and 7 bases, in that order; junction bases with no gene match: 14. The CDR3 here is CASSDTPGQGAESGYTF. DNA of the CDR3: TGTGCCAGCAGCGACACCCCGGGACAGGGGGCTGAGAGTGGCTACACCTTC.